A selection of T cell receptor beta chains follows, all from one sample in a study of blood T cell repertoires in COVID-19. The table came from immunoSEQ multiplex PCR; TCRdb's copy has only in-frame clones and leaves some out. In the table there are roughly 200,000 clones, 85% to 90% of which are singletons. Sequenced input: peripheral blood. The receptor set was obtained from a woman aged 55-70 years with acute or convalescent COVID-19. The CDR3 runs from the conserved cysteine through the conserved F or W. D genes are given only for firm matches. For some rows the clone size is stated as once, few or many, or as a class when expanded; others skip it.

clone size	D gene	V gene	J gene	CDR3 DNA	CDR3 protein
-	-	TRBV19	TRBJ2-3	TGTGCCAGTAGTGGGCGAGCCTCCTCTAGCACAGATACGCAGTATTTT	CASSGRASSSTDTQYF
-	-	TRBV1	TRBJ2-1	TGCACCAGCAGTCGAGCCAGCGGGGTTTACAATGAGCAGTTCTTC	CTSSRASGVYNEQFF
-	TRBD1	TRBV19	TRBJ1-2	TGTGCCAGTAGTCCTCAGGGGGCGGAAGGCTACACCTTC	CASSPQGAEGYTF
-	TRBD2	TRBV3-1/TRBV3-2	TRBJ2-1	TGTGCCAGCAGCCAAGTCCTGCTAGCGGGAGACAGGGAGCAGTTCTTC	CASSQVLLAGDREQFF
-	-	TRBV27	TRBJ2-1	TGTGCCAGCAGTTTCGGGTTCCCTAATGAGCAGTTCTTC	CASSFGFPNEQFF
-	TRBD1	TRBV7-9	TRBJ1-1	TGTGCCACCTTTGTCCCCTTAGGGGGCGACAACACTGAAGCTTTCTTT	CATFVPLGGDNTEAFF
-	TRBD2	TRBV19	TRBJ2-1	TGTGCCAGTAGTCTCGGACTAGCGGGAAACTCAGATGAGCAGTTCTTC	CASSLGLAGNSDEQFF
-	-	TRBV11-3	TRBJ1-3	TGTGCCAGCGGCAGGGGTTGGGGCTCTGGAAACACCATATATTTT	CASGRGWGSGNTIYF
-	TRBD2	TRBV7-6	TRBJ2-1	TGTGCCAGCAGTCTAGCGGGAGCGGGCTACAATGAGCAGTTCTTC	CASSLAGAGYNEQFF
-	-	TRBV6-2/TRBV6-3	TRBJ1-5	TGTGCCAGCAGTTACCTAAACAATCAGCCCCAGCATTTT	CASSYLNNQPQHF
-	-	TRBV19	TRBJ1-4	TGTGCCAGTGTTCCAACCGGGTATAATGAAAAACTGTTTTTT	CASVPTGYNEKLFF
-	-	TRBV30	TRBJ2-7	TGTGCCTGGTCGAGGAGTCCTTCCTACGAGCAGTACTTC	CAWSRSPSYEQYF
once	TRBD1	TRBV14	TRBJ2-1	TGTGCCAGCAGCCACAGACAGGGGGAAGGCAATGAGCAGTTCTTC	CASSHRQGEGNEQFF
-	-	TRBV30	TRBJ1-2	TGTGCCTCAGGAGTCCGCTATGGCTACACCTTC	CASGVRYGYTF
-	TRBD1	TRBV19	TRBJ1-6	TGTGCCAGTAGTACCCAGGGGGCCCATAATTCACCCCTCCACTTT	CASSTQGAHNSPLHF
-	TRBD1	TRBV5-4	TRBJ2-3	TGTGCCAGCAGCTTGAGGCAGGGGGCAGGAACAGATACGCAGTATTTT	CASSLRQGAGTDTQYF
once	-	TRBV30	TRBJ1-2	TGTGCCTGGAGCCGTGGCAGCTATGGCTACACCTTC	CAWSRGSYGYTF
-	-	TRBV27	TRBJ1-4	TGTGCCAGCAGTCCGGACAGTAGGGGCTTAAATGAAAAACTGTTTTTT	CASSPDSRGLNEKLFF
-	-	TRBV3-1/TRBV3-2	TRBJ2-7	TGTGCCAGCAGCCAATCCCTCGACAGAACCTACGAGCAGTACTTC	CASSQSLDRTYEQYF
-	-	TRBV30	TRBJ2-2	TGTGCCTGGAGTGACCGGGAGGAGCTGTTTTTT	CAWSDREELFF
many	TRBD2	TRBV10-2	TRBJ2-7	TGCGCCAGCAAGAAACTAGCGGGATTTTACGAGCAGTACTTC	CASKKLAGFYEQYF
-	-	TRBV6-6	TRBJ2-7	TGTGCCAGCAGTGCGTCGGACGGAGGCTACGAGCAGTACTTC	CASSASDGGYEQYF
-	TRBD2	TRBV4-1	TRBJ2-7	TGCGCCAGCAGCCAAACAGCGGGAGGGCCCTCCTCCTACGAGCAGTACTTC	CASSQTAGGPSSYEQYF
-	-	TRBV27	TRBJ2-2	TGTGCCAGCAGCCTTCGGGGCACCGGGGAGCTGTTTTTT	CASSLRGTGELFF
-	TRBD1	TRBV19	TRBJ1-2	TGTGCCAGTATGCTGGGGACAGGGCCCTATGGCTACACCTTC	CASMLGTGPYGYTF
-	TRBD1	TRBV14	TRBJ2-1	TGTGCCAGCAGCCAAGATGAGGGGGCTTACCTAGAGGGTGAGCAGTTCTTC	CASSQDEGAYLEGEQFF
-	-	TRBV11-2	TRBJ2-7	TGTGCCAGCAGCTCCCAAAGCCGGACAATCGGCGAGCAGTACTTC	CASSSQSRTIGEQYF
-	TRBD2	TRBV5-4	TRBJ2-2	TGTGCCAGCAGCTTGGACCCTAGCGGGAGAGGGAGAACCGGGGAGCTGTTTTTT	CASSLDPSGRGRTGELFF
-	-	TRBV6-5	TRBJ1-2	TGTGCCAGCACTCCCGGGTTTGGCTACACCTTC	CASTPGFGYTF
-	TRBD2	TRBV6-5	TRBJ2-1	TGTGCCAGCAGTTCCGGGACTACTAGCAATGAGCAGTTCTTC	CASSSGTTSNEQFF